The clone carrying this TCR beta chain occurred many times. The germline CDR1 and CDR2 sequences are MDHEN and SYDVKM. V was clipped by 5 bases and J by 6 bases, with 14 bases between them. CDR3 size: 15 residues. This specimen comes from a study of prognosis after radiotherapy for stage I lung cancer. Amplification of the TCR beta CDR3 (from genomic DNA) was done by two-round multiplex PCR. Amplification in first-round PCR relied on primers specific to each TRBV and TRBJ gene. MiXCR was run by TCRdb on the multiplex PCR reads, yielding one entry per CDR3 protein. This sample has around 27,000 distinct CDR3 sequences; roughly 30% occur once, and the top ten carry about 12%.

This chain uses TRBV28 with TRBJ1-6; unclear D gene. The source is a donor over 45 with non-small cell lung cancer. Material: PBMCs, obtained before or after stereotactic body radiation therapy (not recorded which). The CDR3 bases are TGTGCCAGCAGTACCGTGGTGAATTTTAATTCACCCCTCCACTTT. Translating gives CASSTVVNFNSPLHF.